This TCR beta chain was found in a study of blood T cell repertoires in COVID-19. Generated by immunoSEQ multiplex PCR, the TCRdb table keeps only in-frame clones and is missing some. The sample lists about 320,000 clones; over 85% were seen once. This clone was seen at least ten times. Per germline, CDR1 KGHSY and CDR2 FQNENV. The V end was cut by 1 base, the J end by 5 bases, with 5 bases between. The CDR3 consists of 12 residues. The V and J genes are TRBV16 and TRBJ1-1; no firm D call. Sequenced: PBMCs or T cells enriched from blood (not recorded which). The clonotype originates from a man aged 55 to 70 who had recovered from COVID-19. The CDR3 nucleotides are TGTGCCAGCAGCCAATGGCAGACTGAAGCTTTCTTT. This translates into CASSQWQTEAFF.